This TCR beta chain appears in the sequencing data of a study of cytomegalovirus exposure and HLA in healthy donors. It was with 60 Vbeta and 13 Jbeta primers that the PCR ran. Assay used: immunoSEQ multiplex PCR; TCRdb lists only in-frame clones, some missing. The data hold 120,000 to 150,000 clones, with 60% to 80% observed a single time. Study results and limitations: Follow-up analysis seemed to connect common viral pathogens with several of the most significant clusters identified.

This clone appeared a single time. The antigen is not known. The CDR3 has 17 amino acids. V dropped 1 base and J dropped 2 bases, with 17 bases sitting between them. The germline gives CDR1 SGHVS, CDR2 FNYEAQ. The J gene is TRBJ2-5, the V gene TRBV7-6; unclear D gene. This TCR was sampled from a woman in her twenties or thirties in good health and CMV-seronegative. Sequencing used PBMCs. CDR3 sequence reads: CASSLGALAAGQETQYF. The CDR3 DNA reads TGTGCCAGCAGCTTAGGAGCCCTCGCCGCCGGGCAAGAGACCCAGTACTTC.